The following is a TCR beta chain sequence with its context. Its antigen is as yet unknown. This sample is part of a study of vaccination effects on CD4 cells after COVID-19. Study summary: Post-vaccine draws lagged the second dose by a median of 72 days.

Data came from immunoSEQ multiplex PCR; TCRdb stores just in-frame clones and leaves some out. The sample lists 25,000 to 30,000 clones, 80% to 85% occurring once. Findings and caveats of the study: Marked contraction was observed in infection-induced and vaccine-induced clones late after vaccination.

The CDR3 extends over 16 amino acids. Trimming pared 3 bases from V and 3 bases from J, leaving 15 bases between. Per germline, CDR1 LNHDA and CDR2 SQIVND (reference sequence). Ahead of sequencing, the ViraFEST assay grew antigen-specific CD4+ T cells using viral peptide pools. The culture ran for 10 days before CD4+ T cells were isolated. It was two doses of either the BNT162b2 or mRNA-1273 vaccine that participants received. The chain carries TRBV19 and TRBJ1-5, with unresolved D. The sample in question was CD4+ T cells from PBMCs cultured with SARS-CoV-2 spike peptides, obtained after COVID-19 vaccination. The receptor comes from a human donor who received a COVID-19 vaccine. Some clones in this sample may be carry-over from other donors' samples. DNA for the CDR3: TGTGCCAGTAGTATCGGTCAGACACTTAACAATCAGCCCCAGCATTTT. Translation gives CASSIGQTLNNQPQHF.